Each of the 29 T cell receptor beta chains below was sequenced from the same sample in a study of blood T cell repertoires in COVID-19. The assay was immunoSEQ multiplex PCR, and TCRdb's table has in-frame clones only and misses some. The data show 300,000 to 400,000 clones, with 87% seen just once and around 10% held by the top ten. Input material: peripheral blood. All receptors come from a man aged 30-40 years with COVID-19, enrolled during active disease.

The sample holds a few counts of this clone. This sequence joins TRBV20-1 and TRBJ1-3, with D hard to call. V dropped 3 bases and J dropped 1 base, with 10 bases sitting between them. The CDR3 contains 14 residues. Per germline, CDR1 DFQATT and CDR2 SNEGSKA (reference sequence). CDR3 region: CSASPRESGNTIYF. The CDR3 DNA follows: TGCAGTGCTAGTCCGAGGGAATCTGGAAACACCATATATTTT.

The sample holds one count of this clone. CDR3 loop: CASSLTSGRSDTQYF. The CDR3 DNA is TGTGCCAGCAGCTTGACTAGCGGGAGGTCAGATACGCAGTATTTT. The rearrangement joins TRBV5-4 to TRBJ2-3, with 12 nucleotides matching TRBD2. V lost 1 base to trimming and J lost 4 bases; unmatched junction nucleotides: 1. The CDR3 totals 15 residues. Germline V gives CDR1 SGHNT, CDR2 YYREEE (reference sequence). The full variable domain, in which reference TRBV5-4 and TRBJ2-3 provide the parts outside the CDR3, is ETGVTQSPTHLIKTRGQQVTLRCSSQSGHNTVSWYQQALGQGPQFIFQYYREEENGRGNFPPRFSGLQFPNYSSELNVNALELDDSALYLCASSLTSGRSDTQYFGPGTRLTVL.

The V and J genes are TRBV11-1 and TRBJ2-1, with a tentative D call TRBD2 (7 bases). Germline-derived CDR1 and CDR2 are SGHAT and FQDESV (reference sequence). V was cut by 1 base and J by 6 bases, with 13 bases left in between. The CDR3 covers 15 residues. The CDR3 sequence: CASSLVRGPGNEQFF. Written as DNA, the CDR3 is TGTGCCAGCAGCTTAGTGCGGGGGCCGGGCAATGAGCAGTTCTTC.

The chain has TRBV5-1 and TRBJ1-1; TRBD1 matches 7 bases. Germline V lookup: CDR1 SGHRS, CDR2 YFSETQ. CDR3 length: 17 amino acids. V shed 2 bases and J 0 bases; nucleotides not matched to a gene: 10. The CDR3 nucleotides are TGCGCCAGCAGCTTTGGACGAGGACAGGTTATGAACACTGAAGCTTTCTTT. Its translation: CASSFGRGQVMNTEAFF.

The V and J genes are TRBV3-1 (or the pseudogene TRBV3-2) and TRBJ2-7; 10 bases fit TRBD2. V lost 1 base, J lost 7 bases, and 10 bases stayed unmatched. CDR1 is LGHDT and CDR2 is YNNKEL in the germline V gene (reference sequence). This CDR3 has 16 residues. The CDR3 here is CASSQARASGRREQYF. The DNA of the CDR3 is TGTGCCAGCAGCCAAGCTCGGGCTAGCGGGAGACGAGAGCAGTACTTC.

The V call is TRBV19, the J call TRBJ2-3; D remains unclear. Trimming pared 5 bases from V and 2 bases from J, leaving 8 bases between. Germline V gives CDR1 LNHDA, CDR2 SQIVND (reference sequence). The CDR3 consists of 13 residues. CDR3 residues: CASSLRHTDTQYF. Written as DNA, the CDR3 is TGTGCCAGTAGTCTGCGGCACACAGATACGCAGTATTTT.

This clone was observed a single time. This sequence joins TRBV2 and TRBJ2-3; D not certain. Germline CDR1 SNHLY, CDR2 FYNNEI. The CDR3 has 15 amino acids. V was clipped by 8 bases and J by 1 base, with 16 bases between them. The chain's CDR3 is CASFLSDSRTDTQYF. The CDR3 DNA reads TGTGCCAGCTTCCTGAGTGACTCTCGCACAGATACGCAGTATTTT.

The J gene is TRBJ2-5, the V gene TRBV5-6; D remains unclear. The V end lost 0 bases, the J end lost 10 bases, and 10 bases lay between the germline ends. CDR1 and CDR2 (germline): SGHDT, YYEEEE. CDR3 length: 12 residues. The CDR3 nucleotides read TGTGCCAGCAGCTTGGGTCTAGGTGACCAGTACTTC. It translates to CASSLGLGDQYF.

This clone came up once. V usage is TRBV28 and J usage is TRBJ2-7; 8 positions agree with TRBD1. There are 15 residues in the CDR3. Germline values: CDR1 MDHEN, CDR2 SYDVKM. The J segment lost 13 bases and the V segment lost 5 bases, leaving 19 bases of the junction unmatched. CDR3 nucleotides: TGTGCCAGCAGTCTCCCCACACAAGGACAGGGCAAAATATACTTC. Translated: CASSLPTQGQGKIYF.

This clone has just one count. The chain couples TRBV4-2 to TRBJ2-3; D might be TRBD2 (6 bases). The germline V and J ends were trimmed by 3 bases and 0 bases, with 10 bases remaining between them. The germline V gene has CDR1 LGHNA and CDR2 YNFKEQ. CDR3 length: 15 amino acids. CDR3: CASSQGLTSTDTQYF. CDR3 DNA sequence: TGTGCCAGCAGCCAGGGACTTACTAGCACAGATACGCAGTATTTT.

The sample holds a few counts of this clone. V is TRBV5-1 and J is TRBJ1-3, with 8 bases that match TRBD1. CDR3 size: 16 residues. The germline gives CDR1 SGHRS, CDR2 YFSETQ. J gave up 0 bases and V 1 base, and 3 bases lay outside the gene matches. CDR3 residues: CASSLTGTGSGNTIYF. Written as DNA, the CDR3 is TGCGCCAGCAGCTTGACGGGGACAGGCTCTGGAAACACCATATATTTT.

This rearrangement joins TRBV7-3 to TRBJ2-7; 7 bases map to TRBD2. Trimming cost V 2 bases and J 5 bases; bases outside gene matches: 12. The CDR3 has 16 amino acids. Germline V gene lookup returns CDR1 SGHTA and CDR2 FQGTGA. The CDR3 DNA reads TGTGCCAGCAGCTTACAGGCGGGAGCGGGTAAGGACGAGCAGTACTTC. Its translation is CASSLQAGAGKDEQYF.

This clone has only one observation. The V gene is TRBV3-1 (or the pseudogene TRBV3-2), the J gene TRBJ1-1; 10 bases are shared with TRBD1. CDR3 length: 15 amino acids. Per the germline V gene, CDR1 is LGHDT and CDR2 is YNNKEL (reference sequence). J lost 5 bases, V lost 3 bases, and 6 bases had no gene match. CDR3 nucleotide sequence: TGTGCCAGCAGCCAGGATGACAGGGGGCTGACTGAAGCTTTCTTT. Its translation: CASSQDDRGLTEAFF.

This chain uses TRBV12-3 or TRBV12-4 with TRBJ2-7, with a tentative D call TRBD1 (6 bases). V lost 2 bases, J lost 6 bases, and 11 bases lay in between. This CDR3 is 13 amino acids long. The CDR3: CASSLITRGEQYF. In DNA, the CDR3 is TGTGCCAGCAGTTTAATCACCAGGGGCGAGCAGTACTTC.

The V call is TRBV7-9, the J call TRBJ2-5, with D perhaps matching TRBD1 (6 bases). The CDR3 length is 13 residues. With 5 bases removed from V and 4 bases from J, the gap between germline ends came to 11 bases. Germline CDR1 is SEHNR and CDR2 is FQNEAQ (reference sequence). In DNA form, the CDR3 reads TGTGCCAGCAGCGGCTTAGGGGGAGAGACCCAGTACTTC. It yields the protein CASSGLGGETQYF.

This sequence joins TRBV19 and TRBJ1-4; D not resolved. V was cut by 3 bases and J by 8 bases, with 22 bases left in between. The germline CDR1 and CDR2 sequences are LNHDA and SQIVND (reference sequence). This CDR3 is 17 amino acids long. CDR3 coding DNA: TGTGCCAGTAGTATCATCAGAAGTAGAGGGTTCTCGGAAAAACTGTTTTTT. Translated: CASSIIRSRGFSEKLFF.

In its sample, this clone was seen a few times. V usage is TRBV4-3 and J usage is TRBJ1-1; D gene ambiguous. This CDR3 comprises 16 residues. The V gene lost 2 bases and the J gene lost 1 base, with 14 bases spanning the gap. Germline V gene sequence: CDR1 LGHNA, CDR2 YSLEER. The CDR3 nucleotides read TGCGCCAGCAGCCAATTTGGGCGAACCGCGAACACTGAAGCTTTCTTT. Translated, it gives CASSQFGRTANTEAFF.

The CDR3 DNA reads TGTGCCAGCAGCTTAGTAGGGGGCACTGAAGCTTTCTTT. Protein sequence: CASSLVGGTEAFF. The chain has TRBV11-2 and TRBJ1-1; D is possibly TRBD1 (6 bases). V lost 1 base and J lost 4, with 7 bases in between. The germline gives CDR1 SGHAT, CDR2 FQNNGV. The CDR3 runs to 13 residues. Variable domain in full (rest from reference TRBV11-2 and TRBJ1-1): EAGVAQSPRYKIIEKRQSVAFWCNPISGHATLYWYQQILGQGPKLLIQFQNNGVVDDSQLPKDRFSAERLKGVDSTLKIQPAKLEDSAVYLCASSLVGGTEAFFGQGTRLTVV.

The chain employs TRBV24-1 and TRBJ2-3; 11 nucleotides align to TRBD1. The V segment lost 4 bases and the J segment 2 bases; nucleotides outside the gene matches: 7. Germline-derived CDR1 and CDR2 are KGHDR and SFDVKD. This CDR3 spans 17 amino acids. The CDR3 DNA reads TGTGCCACCAGTGAGCCCCCGGGACAGGGGGACACAGATACGCAGTATTTT. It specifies CATSEPPGQGDTDTQYF.

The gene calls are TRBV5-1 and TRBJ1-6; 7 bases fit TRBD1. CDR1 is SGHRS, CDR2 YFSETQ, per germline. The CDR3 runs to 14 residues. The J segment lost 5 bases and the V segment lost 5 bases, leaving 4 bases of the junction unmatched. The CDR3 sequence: CASSEQGNNSPLHF. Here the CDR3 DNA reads TGCGCCAGCAGTGAACAGGGGAATAATTCACCCCTCCACTTT.

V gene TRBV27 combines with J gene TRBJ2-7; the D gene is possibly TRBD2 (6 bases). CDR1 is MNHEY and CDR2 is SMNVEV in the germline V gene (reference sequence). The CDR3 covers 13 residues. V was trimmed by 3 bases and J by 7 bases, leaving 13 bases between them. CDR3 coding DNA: TGTGCCAGCAGTTTCGGGTCGGGGAGGGAGCAGTACTTC. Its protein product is CASSFGSGREQYF.

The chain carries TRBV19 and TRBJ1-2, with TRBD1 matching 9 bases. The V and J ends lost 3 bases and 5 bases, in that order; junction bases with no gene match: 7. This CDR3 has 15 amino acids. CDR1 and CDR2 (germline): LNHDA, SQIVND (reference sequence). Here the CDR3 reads CASSMKATGGYGYTF. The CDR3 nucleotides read TGTGCCAGTAGTATGAAGGCGACAGGGGGATATGGCTACACCTTC.

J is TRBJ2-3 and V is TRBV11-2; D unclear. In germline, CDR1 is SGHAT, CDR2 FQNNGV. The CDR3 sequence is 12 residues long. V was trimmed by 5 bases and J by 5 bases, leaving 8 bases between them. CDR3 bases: TGTGCCAGCAGCCCCTCGCGAGATACGCAGTATTTT. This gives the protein CASSPSRDTQYF. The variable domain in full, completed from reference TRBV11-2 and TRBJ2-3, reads EAGVAQSPRYKIIEKRQSVAFWCNPISGHATLYWYQQILGQGPKLLIQFQNNGVVDDSQLPKDRFSAERLKGVDSTLKIQPAKLEDSAVYLCASSPSRDTQYFGPGTRLTVL.

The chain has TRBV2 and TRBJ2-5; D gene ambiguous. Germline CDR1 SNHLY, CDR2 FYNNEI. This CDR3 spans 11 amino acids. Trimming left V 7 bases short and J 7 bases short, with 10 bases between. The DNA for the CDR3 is TGTGCCAGCACAGGCTCCGTGACCCAGTACTTC. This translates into CASTGSVTQYF.

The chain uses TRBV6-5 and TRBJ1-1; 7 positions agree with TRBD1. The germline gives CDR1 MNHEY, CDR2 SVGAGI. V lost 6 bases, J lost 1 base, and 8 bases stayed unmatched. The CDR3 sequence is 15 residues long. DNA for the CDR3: TGTGCCAGCAGAATCCTGCGACAGGGGAACACTGAAGCTTTCTTT. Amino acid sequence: CASRILRQGNTEAFF.

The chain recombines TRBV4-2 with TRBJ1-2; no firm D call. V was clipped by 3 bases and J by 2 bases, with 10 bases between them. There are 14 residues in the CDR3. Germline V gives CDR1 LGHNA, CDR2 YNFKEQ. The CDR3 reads CASSHQDGNYGYTF. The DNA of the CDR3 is TGTGCCAGCAGCCACCAGGATGGGAACTATGGCTACACCTTC.

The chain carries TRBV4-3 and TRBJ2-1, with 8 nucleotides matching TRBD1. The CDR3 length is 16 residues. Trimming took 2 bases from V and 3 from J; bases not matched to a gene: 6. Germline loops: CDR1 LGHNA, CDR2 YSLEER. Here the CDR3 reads CASSQLTGVGYNEQFF. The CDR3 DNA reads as TGCGCCAGCAGCCAACTGACAGGGGTAGGCTACAATGAGCAGTTCTTC.

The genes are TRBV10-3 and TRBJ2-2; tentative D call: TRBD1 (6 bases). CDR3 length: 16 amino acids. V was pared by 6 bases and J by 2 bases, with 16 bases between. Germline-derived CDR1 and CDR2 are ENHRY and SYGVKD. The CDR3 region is CAISKEQGFNTGELFF. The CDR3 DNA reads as TGTGCCATCAGCAAAGAACAGGGATTCAACACCGGGGAGCTGTTTTTT.

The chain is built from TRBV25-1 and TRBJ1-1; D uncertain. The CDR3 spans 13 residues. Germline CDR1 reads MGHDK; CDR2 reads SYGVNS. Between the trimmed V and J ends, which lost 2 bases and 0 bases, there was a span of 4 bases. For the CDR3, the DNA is TGTGCCAGCAGTGAACAGGTGAACACTGAAGCTTTCTTT. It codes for CASSEQVNTEAFF.